One sample yielded the 30 T cell receptor beta chains listed below, sequenced in a study of blood T cells in healthy people across ages (dated by TCRdb to between 2015 and 2017). Libraries came from 5' RACE. Sequencing was carried out with an Illumina HiSeq 2500. The second PCR ran for about 6 to 11 cycles and used a J-beta primer mix along with a sample-barcoded 5' primer. The public reads were reanalyzed by TCRdb: fastp trimming at Q25, MiXCR alignment, in-frame beta chains only. Duplicate CDR3 protein sequences are folded into a single record with the most common DNA and genes. The sample contains about 1.6 million distinct CDR3 sequences, around 35% of them found a single time. The ten largest clones take up 11% of the sample. Sequenced sample: blood. The receptors shown here come from a woman aged 30 to 39 in good health.

The sample holds a few counts of this clonotype. The chain recombines TRBV28 with TRBJ2-7; 10 bases line up with TRBD2. CDR1 is MDHEN, CDR2 SYDVKM, per germline. The CDR3 totals 15 residues. After removal of 6 bases from V and 7 bases from J, the junction contained 12 bases not matched to a gene. The DNA for the CDR3 is TGTGCCAGCAGCCCACGAGCGGGAGGGGTTGGGGAGCAGTACTTC. This encodes CASSPRAGGVGEQYF.

This clonotype was seen a handful of times. For the CDR3, the DNA is TGCAGTGCTAGACCCGCCCCACATAAACTAGCGGGATTGTACAATGAGCAGTTCTTC. Translated, it gives CSARPAPHKLAGLYNEQFF. This chain uses TRBV20-1 with TRBJ2-1; 10 bases fit TRBD2. The CDR3 length is 19 residues. The ends lost 2 bases at V and 4 bases at J; junction bases unmatched: 17. Germline lookup yields CDR1 DFQATT and CDR2 SNEGSKA (reference sequence).

This clonotype showed up just a few times. J is TRBJ2-1 and V is TRBV2; 8 positions match TRBD2. This CDR3 is 15 amino acids long. The germline V gene has CDR1 SNHLY and CDR2 FYNNEI. The trim removed 5 bases at V and 8 bases at J, leaving 11 bases unmatched. CDR3 residues: CASSSFGTSAYEQFF. The CDR3 DNA reads TGTGCCAGCAGTTCCTTTGGGACTAGTGCCTATGAGCAGTTCTTC. The whole variable domain, filled in from reference TRBV2 and TRBJ2-1, reads EPEVTQTPSHQVTQMGQEVILRCVPISNHLYFYWYRQILGQKVEFLVSFYNNEISEKSEIFDDQFSVERPDGSNFTLKIRSTKLEDSAMYFCASSSFGTSAYEQFFGPGTRLTVL.

On this clonotype: The junction departs from the called germline gene at one end, perhaps through a read error. V usage is TRBV27 and J usage is TRBJ2-1; the D is unclear. Germline lookup yields CDR1 MNHEY and CDR2 SMNVEV (reference sequence). The CDR3 runs to 15 residues. As DNA, the CDR3 is TGTGCCAGCAGTTTACCAGGCGTCTCCTACAATGAGCGGTTCTTC. It yields the protein CASSLPGVSYNERFF.

This clonotype was observed a few times. The V and J genes are TRBV7-6 and TRBJ2-3, with a weak D call TRBD2 (5 bases). CDR1 SGHVS and CDR2 FNYEAQ come from the germline V gene. Trimming removed 1 base at V and 6 bases at J, with 11 bases between. The CDR3 is made up of 14 amino acids. This CDR3 is CASSLGPPGDTQYF. CDR3 sequence (DNA): TGTGCCAGCAGCTTAGGGCCCCCGGGGGATACGCAGTATTTT.

This clonotype showed up just a few times. The chain links TRBV27 to TRBJ2-1; TRBD1 matches 11 bases. This CDR3 contains 16 residues. The V gene end was trimmed by 2 bases and the J gene end by 8 bases; junction bases not matched to a gene: 8. Germline V gene data show CDR1 as MNHEY and CDR2 as SMNVEV (reference sequence). CDR3 amino acids: CASSLSGTGGRYEQFF. The CDR3 nucleotides read TGTGCCAGCAGTTTAAGTGGGACAGGGGGGCGTTATGAGCAGTTCTTC.

J is TRBJ2-5 and V is TRBV29-1, with D possibly TRBD2 on 7 matching bases. Germline V gives CDR1 SQVTM, CDR2 ANQGSEA. Trimming took off 4 bases at V and 5 bases at J, with 17 bases between the two ends. The CDR3 is 14 amino acids. The CDR3 nucleotides are TGCAGCGTTGGGGCGGGGGCCCGTTGGGAGACCCAGTACTTC. This translates into CSVGAGARWETQYF.

The chain recombines TRBV4-2 with TRBJ2-1; 8 nucleotides match TRBD2. Germline lookup yields CDR1 LGHNA and CDR2 YNFKEQ. The CDR3 spans 16 residues. The V segment lost 1 base and the J segment 9 bases; nucleotides outside the gene matches: 11. CDR3 sequence reads: CASSQAVGLAGSEQFF. The CDR3, as DNA: TGTGCCAGCAGCCAAGCTGTCGGACTAGCCGGGTCTGAGCAGTTCTTC.

Of note for this clonotype: Sequence at one end of the junction differs from germline and may be a read error. The V call is TRBV6-2 or TRBV6-3, the J call TRBJ1-6; D possibly corresponds to TRBD1 (6 bases). The germline gives CDR1 MNHEY, CDR2 SVGEGT. The CDR3 is made up of 15 amino acids. As DNA, the CDR3 is TGTGCCAGCAGTTACTCTGACAGGACAAATTCACCCTTCCACTTT. It specifies CASSYSDRTNSPFHF.

The table lists this clonotype with many counts. V is TRBV12-3 or TRBV12-4 and J is TRBJ1-2; 10 nucleotides line up with TRBD1. The CDR3 has 13 residues. J gave up 7 bases and V 6 bases, and 5 bases lay outside the gene matches. The CDR3 coding sequence is TGTGCCAGCAGCCCAGGGACAGGGGCTGGCTACACCTTC. Translated, it gives CASSPGTGAGYTF.

The chain is built from TRBV7-3 and TRBJ1-1; D is uncertain. Germline V CDR1 and CDR2: SGHTA, FQGTGA. Trimming cost V 5 bases and J 5 bases, with 12 bases left between them. The CDR3 runs 13 residues. For the CDR3, the DNA is TGTGCCAGCAGCCCGGGAGTAAGAACTGAAGCTTTCTTT. This translates into CASSPGVRTEAFF.

The V gene is TRBV20-1, the J gene TRBJ2-7; D is possibly TRBD1 (5 bases). The germline V gene has CDR1 DFQATT and CDR2 SNEGSKA (reference sequence). This CDR3 spans 13 amino acids. V was cut by 2 bases and J by 2 bases, with 10 bases left in between. The CDR3, as DNA: TGCAGTGCTAGACAGGGCTATACCTACGAGCAGTACTTC. The encoded protein is CSARQGYTYEQYF.

The chain recombines TRBV2 with TRBJ2-7, with 8 bases aligning to TRBD1. CDR3 length: 14 residues. Germline-derived CDR1 and CDR2 are SNHLY and FYNNEI. The CDR3 is CVNGRQGIDHEQYF. In nucleotides, the CDR3 is TGTGTCAACGGTCGACAGGGGATTGACCACGAGCAGTACTTC.

This clonotype showed up many times. The chain joins TRBV4-1 to TRBJ2-1; TRBD2 agrees at 7 bases. V was clipped by 1 base and J by 6 bases; unmatched bases: 12. CDR1 is MGHRA and CDR2 is YSYEKL in the germline V gene. There are 17 residues in the CDR3. CDR3 residues: CASSQGMARTSRNEQFF. CDR3 DNA: TGCGCCAGCAGCCAAGGGATGGCACGGACTAGTCGCAATGAGCAGTTCTTC.

The chain has TRBV7-9 and TRBJ2-1; 7 positions agree with TRBD1. J lost 6 bases, V lost 5 bases, and 7 bases had no gene match. Germline loops: CDR1 SEHNR, CDR2 FQNEAQ (reference sequence). The CDR3 length is 14 residues. Here the CDR3 DNA reads TGTGCCAGCAGCCTCCGGGACAGCTCCAATGAGCAGTTCTTC. This translates into CASSLRDSSNEQFF.

The rearrangement links TRBV29-1 to TRBJ1-1, with unresolved D. The CDR3 loop spans 13 amino acids. Germline CDR1 reads SQVTM; CDR2 reads ANQGSEA. The germline V and J ends were trimmed by 3 bases and 1 base, with 9 bases remaining between them. The chain's CDR3 is CSVDTYKNTEAFF. In DNA form, the CDR3 reads TGCAGCGTTGACACATACAAGAACACTGAAGCTTTCTTT.

The chain carries TRBV14 and TRBJ2-5; 10 bases are a match to TRBD2. The CDR3 has 19 amino acids. Per the germline V gene, CDR1 is SGHDN and CDR2 is FVKESK. Trimming removed 1 base from V and 0 bases from J; junction bases left unmatched: 11. The DNA for the CDR3 is TGTGCCAGCAGCCAAGGCCGGACTAGCGGCGGGCGGTACCAAGAGACCCAGTACTTC. This translates into CASSQGRTSGGRYQETQYF.

The V gene is TRBV5-1, the J gene TRBJ2-7, with 9 bases identical to TRBD1. This CDR3 is 15 amino acids long. Germline CDR1 and CDR2: SGHRS and YFSETQ. Trimming removed 4 bases from V and 2 bases from J; junction bases left unmatched: 7. The CDR3 spells CASSPGQGTTYEQYF. CDR3 sequence (DNA): TGCGCCAGCAGCCCGGGACAGGGAACAACCTACGAGCAGTACTTC.

The rearrangement links TRBV9 to TRBJ2-7; D might be TRBD2 (6 bases). The last part of the DNA fits TRBJ2-5 better; the J call may be wrong. Germline CDR1 is SGDLS and CDR2 is YYNGEE. The CDR3 extends over 15 amino acids. The CDR3 loop is CASSVGPGAQETQYF. DNA for the CDR3: TGTGCCAGCAGCGTAGGGCCGGGAGCCCAAGAGACCCAGTACTTC.

The chain has TRBV5-1 and TRBJ2-4; D remains ambiguous. The DNA end favors TRBJ2-7, so the J call may be wrong. Germline V gene lookup returns CDR1 SGHRS and CDR2 YFSETQ. CDR3 size: 11 residues. CDR3 amino acids: CASSTADEQYF. CDR3 DNA sequence: TGCGCCAGCAGTACGGCGGACGAGCAGTACTTC.

V is TRBV28 and J is TRBJ2-3, with D perhaps matching TRBD2 (6 bases). Trimming cost V 5 bases and J 4 bases, with 10 bases left between them. Looked up from germline, CDR1 is MDHEN and CDR2 is SYDVKM. The CDR3 extends over 13 amino acids. The CDR3: CASSGWGADTQYF. The DNA of the CDR3 is TGTGCCAGCAGTGGGTGGGGGGCAGATACGCAGTATTTT.

Note on this clonotype: A junction boundary mismatches the germline segment, possibly from a read error. The V and J genes are TRBV20-1 and TRBJ2-7; possibly TRBD1 for D (5 bases). Germline V gene sequence: CDR1 DFQATT, CDR2 SNEGSKA (reference sequence). This CDR3 has 12 amino acids. The DNA of the CDR3 is TGCAGGGCTAGGTCCAGGGCCTACGAGCAGTACTTC. Amino acid sequence: CRARSRAYEQYF.

The V call is TRBV9, the J call TRBJ2-4, with TRBD2 as a possible D gene (6 bases). The better agreement between TRBJ2-7 and the DNA end casts doubt on the J call. The CDR3 runs to 14 residues. CDR1 is SGDLS, CDR2 YYNGEE, per germline. CDR3 DNA: TGTGCCAGCAGCGTTCTTAGCGGCTCCTACGAGCAGTACTTC. This encodes CASSVLSGSYEQYF.

The table lists this clonotype with a few counts. The chain employs TRBV7-9 and TRBJ1-6; D possibly corresponds to TRBD1 (5 bases). Trimming shortened V by 5 bases and J by 7 bases, and 12 bases separated the two germline ends. The CDR3 consists of 14 residues. The germline V gene encodes CDR1 SEHNR and CDR2 FQNEAQ (reference sequence). CDR3 amino acids: CASSRGTGNSPLHF. In DNA form, the CDR3 reads TGTGCCAGCAGCCGCGGGACTGGCAATTCACCCCTCCACTTT.

The V gene is TRBV6-2 or TRBV6-3, the J gene TRBJ2-5, with D perhaps matching TRBD1 or TRBD2 (7 bases each). Trimming removed 6 bases from V and 11 bases from J, with 22 bases in between. This CDR3 has 14 amino acids. CDR1 and CDR2 (germline): MNHEY, SVGEGT. The CDR3: CASRRQGGSGEQYF. Here the CDR3 DNA reads TGTGCCAGCAGACGACAGGGAGGGAGCGGGGAGCAGTACTTC.

In its sample, this clonotype was seen many times. The J gene is TRBJ2-6, the V gene TRBV5-1, with TRBD1 identical over 7 bases. This CDR3 region has 17 residues. The V segment lost 1 base and the J segment 0 bases; nucleotides outside the gene matches: 4. Germline V gives CDR1 SGHRS, CDR2 YFSETQ. CDR3 in amino acids: CASSLPGQSSGANVLTF. The CDR3 coding sequence is TGCGCCAGCAGCTTGCCGGGACAGAGCTCTGGGGCCAACGTCCTGACTTTC.

The chain employs TRBV27 and TRBJ2-5, with a possible D match to TRBD2 (6 bases). Germline loops: CDR1 MNHEY, CDR2 SMNVEV (reference sequence). Trimming cost V 6 bases and J 1 base, with 15 bases left between them. This CDR3 has 15 residues. The CDR3 sequence: CASRLAGKGQETQYF. The DNA of the CDR3 is TGTGCCAGCAGACTAGCAGGGAAGGGCCAAGAGACCCAGTACTTC.

In its sample, this clonotype was seen a few times. Sequence at one end of the junction differs from germline and may be a read error. The chain couples TRBV11-2 to TRBJ2-1; 9 bases map to TRBD2. There are 17 residues in the CDR3. Germline V gives CDR1 SGHAT, CDR2 FQNNGV. This CDR3 is CASGLPSSGLAGEEQFF. The CDR3 region has the DNA TGTGCCAGCGGCTTACCTTCGTCGGGACTAGCCGGAGAGGAGCAGTTCTTC. The full variable domain, completed using reference TRBV11-2 and TRBJ2-1, is EAGVAQSPRYKIIEKRQSVAFWCNPISGHATLYWYQQILGQGPKLLIQFQNNGVVDDSQLPKDRFSAERLKGVDSTLKIQPAKLEDSAVYLCASGLPSSGLAGEEQFFGPGTRLTVL.

This clonotype has only a few counts. The chain links TRBV30 to TRBJ2-7, with TRBD1 identical over 9 bases. J was trimmed by 7 bases and V by 5 bases; bases with no gene match: 12. CDR1 GTSNPN and CDR2 SVGIG come from the germline V gene (reference sequence). CDR3 length: 14 residues. This chain's CDR3 is CAWFKRDRVGEQYF. Written as DNA, the CDR3 is TGTGCCTGGTTCAAACGGGACAGGGTGGGGGAGCAGTACTTC.

This clonotype was seen more than once but under ten times. The chain recombines TRBV29-1 with TRBJ2-7; the match to TRBD1 covers 7 bases. The CDR3 spans 15 residues. V dropped 1 base and J dropped 7; count of bases not matched to a gene: 13. Per germline, CDR1 SQVTM and CDR2 ANQGSEA. This chain's CDR3 is CSVEAARQGWGEQYF. CDR3 bases: TGCAGCGTTGAAGCGGCCCGACAGGGATGGGGTGAGCAGTACTTC.